The present T cell receptor (beta chain) was sequenced within a study of blood T cell repertoires in COVID-19. This CDR3 contains 14 residues. Trimming left V 4 bases short and J 5 bases short, with 14 bases between. Germline CDR1 is SGHDN and CDR2 is FVKESK. This clone was recorded a few times. TCRdb's copy holds only in-frame clones and misses some; the assay was immunoSEQ multiplex PCR. This repertoire shows a few hundred thousand clones, nearly 90% found once; its top ten account for 3%. The clonotype was recovered from a man between 18 and 29 years old with active or convalescent COVID-19. The chain combines TRBV14 with TRBJ1-1; no definite D call. The material sequenced was peripheral blood. CDR3 nucleotide sequence: TGTGCCAGCAGCCTCCTGGGAGTTTCGACTGAAGCTTTCTTT. Encoded protein: CASSLLGVSTEAFF.